This TCR beta chain was profiled in a study of monozygotic twins with inflammatory bowel disease. TCRdb reprocessed the 5' RACE reads and stores each CDR3 protein as one record, lacking DNA. Across about 450,000 distinct CDR3 sequences, the top ten clones capture about 2.6% of the sample. No T cells were sorted before total RNA was taken from whole blood. CDR3 length: 14 amino acids. Germline V gene data show CDR1 as GTSNPN and CDR2 as SVGIG (reference sequence). The V and J genes are TRBV30 and TRBJ1-2. Specimen: blood. The sequence was collected from a human donor with ulcerative colitis or Crohn's disease, or a healthy co-twin of an affected twin (not recorded which). The CDR3 loop is CAWSVMADLYGYTF.